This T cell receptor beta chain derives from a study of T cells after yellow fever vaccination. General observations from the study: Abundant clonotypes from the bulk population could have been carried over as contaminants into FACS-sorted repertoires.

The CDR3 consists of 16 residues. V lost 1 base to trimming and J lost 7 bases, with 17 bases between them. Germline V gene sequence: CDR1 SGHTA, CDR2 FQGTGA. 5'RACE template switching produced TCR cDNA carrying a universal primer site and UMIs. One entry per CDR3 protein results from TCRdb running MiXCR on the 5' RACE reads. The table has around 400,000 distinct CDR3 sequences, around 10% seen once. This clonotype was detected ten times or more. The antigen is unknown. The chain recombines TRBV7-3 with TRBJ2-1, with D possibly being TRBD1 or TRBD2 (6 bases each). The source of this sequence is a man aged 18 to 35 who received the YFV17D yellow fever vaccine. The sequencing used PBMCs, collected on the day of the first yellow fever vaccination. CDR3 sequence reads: CASSLMMSGAGNEQFF. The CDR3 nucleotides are TGTGCCAGCAGCTTAATGATGTCGGGGGCCGGGAATGAGCAGTTCTTC.